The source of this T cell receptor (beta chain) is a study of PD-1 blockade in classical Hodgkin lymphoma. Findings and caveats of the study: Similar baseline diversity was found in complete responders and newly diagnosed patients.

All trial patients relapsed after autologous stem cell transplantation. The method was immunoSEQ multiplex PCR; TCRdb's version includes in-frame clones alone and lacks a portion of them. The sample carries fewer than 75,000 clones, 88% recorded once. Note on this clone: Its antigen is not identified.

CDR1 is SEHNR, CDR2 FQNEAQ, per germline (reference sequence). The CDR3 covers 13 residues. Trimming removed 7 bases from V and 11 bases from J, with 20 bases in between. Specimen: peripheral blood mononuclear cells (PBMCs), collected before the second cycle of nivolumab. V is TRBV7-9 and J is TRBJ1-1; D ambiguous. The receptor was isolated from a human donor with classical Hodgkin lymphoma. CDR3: CASIGWQLPGAFF. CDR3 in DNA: TGTGCCAGCATCGGGTGGCAGCTGCCTGGGGCTTTCTTT.